These T cell receptor beta chains were read from a single sample in a study of blood T cell repertoires in COVID-19. Profiling relied on immunoSEQ multiplex PCR, and the TCRdb table lists in-frame clones only, not all of them. The sample includes over 250,000 clones, about 88% of them seen just once. The sequenced sample consisted of PBMCs or T cells enriched from blood (not recorded which). Receptors originate from a man younger than 45 with acute COVID-19. Both conserved end residues are part of each CDR3. The D gene is left open where the match is weak. Clone size is not always given. Where it is, it says once, few, many or a class for expanded clones.

>TRBJ2-5|TRBD1|NA|TRBV11-2
TGTGCCAGCAGCGATTACAGGGGTCTTTCGGAGACCCAGTACTTC
CASSDYRGLSETQYF
>TRBJ1-1|TRBD1|NA|TRBV19
TGTGCCAGTAGTACTCCCACAGGGGGCAGTACTGAAGCTTTCTTT
CASSTPTGGSTEAFF
>TRBJ1-1|NA|NA|TRBV5-1
TGCGCCAGCAGGTCAGATATCAACACTGAAGCTTTCTTT
CASRSDINTEAFF
>TRBJ1-1|NA|NA|TRBV25-1
TGTGCCAGCAGTGCTCCCACTAGGGAAGCTTTCTTT
CASSAPTREAFF
>TRBJ2-5|NA|once|TRBV5-6
TGTGCCAGCAGCCGGTATCGGGAGACCCAGTACTTC
CASSRYRETQYF
>TRBJ2-5|NA|NA|TRBV6-2/TRBV6-3
TGTGCCAGCAGTTACCTGTCTGCGGCCGGGGCCCAGTACTTC
CASSYLSAAGAQYF
>TRBJ2-4|TRBD2|once|TRBV15
TGTGCCACCAGCAGAGATCAGACTAGCGGGAAGATCCTAGCCAAAAACATTCAGTACTTC
CATSRDQTSGKILAKNIQYF
>TRBJ1-5|TRBD1|NA|TRBV19
TGTGCCAGTAGTAGGGACAGTATGGAACAGCCCCAGCATTTT
CASSRDSMEQPQHF
>TRBJ1-5|TRBD1|NA|TRBV7-8
TGTGCCAGCAGCCCTGGGCCGGACAGGGGTAGCAATCAGCCCCAGCATTTT
CASSPGPDRGSNQPQHF
>TRBJ2-2|NA|NA|TRBV24-1
TGTGCCACCAGCCAACAGGGGGAGCTGTTTTTT
CATSQQGELFF
>TRBJ2-2|TRBD2|NA|TRBV19
TGTGCCAGTAGTACCCTTCTAGCGGGAACGAACACCGGGGAGCTGTTTTTT
CASSTLLAGTNTGELFF
>TRBJ2-3|TRBD1|NA|TRBV5-6
TGTGCCAGCAGCTCGACAGGGGCCGGAAGGTATACGCAGTATTTT
CASSSTGAGRYTQYF
>TRBJ2-6|NA|NA|TRBV30
TGTGCCTGGAGTGTACGATTAGGTAGCGGCCCCCCATTAGGGGCCAACGTCCTGACTTTC
CAWSVRLGSGPPLGANVLTF
>TRBJ2-1|TRBD2|NA|TRBV11-1
TGTGCCAGCAGCTTAGTACGGGGGGATGAGCAGTTCTTC
CASSLVRGDEQFF
>TRBJ1-2|NA|once|TRBV19
TGTGCCAGTAATATCGAGGGCTTTAACTATGGCTACACCTTC
CASNIEGFNYGYTF
>TRBJ1-1|TRBD1|NA|TRBV7-9
TGTGCCAGCAGCTTAGAGAGGGGGCGGAGTGAAGCTTTCTTT
CASSLERGRSEAFF
>TRBJ1-2|TRBD1|NA|TRBV28
TGTGCCAGCAGTGGGACAGGGGGCACGGTTGGCTACACCTTC
CASSGTGGTVGYTF
>TRBJ2-1|TRBD1|NA|TRBV19
TGTGCCAGTAGTCCGGGACAGGGGGGGGATGAGCAGTTCTTC
CASSPGQGGDEQFF
>TRBJ1-5|NA|NA|TRBV13
TGTGCCAGCAGCTTAGGCAGAGGAAGGGGCCCGCCCCAGCATTTT
CASSLGRGRGPPQHF
>TRBJ2-3|TRBD2|NA|TRBV18
TGTGCCAGCTTTCGGGGGGGCACAGATACGCAGTATTTT
CASFRGGTDTQYF
>TRBJ1-2|NA|NA|TRBV24-1
TGTGCCACCAGTGAGATAGCCGGGACGCGGGACGGCTACACCTTC
CATSEIAGTRDGYTF
>TRBJ1-2|TRBD1|NA|TRBV28
TGTGCCAGCAGTTTACTACAGGGGGCTTATAGTACTTATGGCTACACCTTC
CASSLLQGAYSTYGYTF
>TRBJ2-1|NA|once|TRBV7-2
TGTGCCAGCAGCACCGACTGGATCACCAGTGAGCAGTTCTTC
CASSTDWITSEQFF
>TRBJ2-6|NA|NA|TRBV5-8
TGTGCCAGCAGCTTGGTCCGGTCCCTCTCTGGGGCCAACGTCCTGACTTTC
CASSLVRSLSGANVLTF
>TRBJ2-1|NA|NA|TRBV6-5
TGTGCCAGCAGTTACTCACAGGATGAGCAGTTCTTC
CASSYSQDEQFF
>TRBJ2-1|TRBD2|once|TRBV9
TGTGCCAGCAGCGTACTGCCTAGCGGGAAGGTATCGAATGAGCAGTTCTTC
CASSVLPSGKVSNEQFF
>TRBJ1-6|NA|NA|TRBV5-1
TGCGCCAGCAGCTCCCAGGGGATCCAAAATTCACCCCTCCACTTT
CASSSQGIQNSPLHF